This is a list of T cell receptor beta chains from one sample in a study of blood T cell repertoires in COVID-19. Sequencing used immunoSEQ multiplex PCR; TCRdb keeps in-frame clones, though not all of them. The sample has a few hundred thousand clones, 88% seen once. The material sequenced was peripheral blood. These receptors came from a woman aged 45-59 years with active or convalescent COVID-19. Each CDR3 is given with its conserved first and last residue. A D gene is named only where the DNA matches it firmly. Size is omitted from some rows. Given values are once, few, many or a class for expanded clones.

V: TRBV30; J: TRBJ1-5; D: -; length: 14; size: few; CDR3: CACQTGYSNQPQHF; DNA: TGTGCCTGTCAGACAGGATATAGCAATCAGCCCCAGCATTTT
V: TRBV30; J: TRBJ1-1; D: TRBD1; length: 16; size: -; CDR3: CAWSRTGGKGYTEAFF; DNA: TGTGCCTGGAGTCGCACAGGGGGGAAAGGGTACACTGAAGCTTTCTTT
V: TRBV4-2; J: TRBJ2-5; D: -; length: 13; size: -; CDR3: CASSPRAGETQYF; DNA: TGTGCCAGCAGCCCGCGAGCGGGAGAGACCCAGTACTTC
V: TRBV19; J: TRBJ2-5; D: TRBD1; length: 16; size: -; CDR3: CASSITGTALSRTQYF; DNA: TGTGCCAGTAGTATAACCGGGACAGCATTAAGTCGGACCCAGTACTTC
V: TRBV18; J: TRBJ2-6; D: TRBD2; length: 18; size: -; CDR3: CASSLSRGDLSGANVLTF; DNA: TGTGCCAGCTCACTGAGCCGGGGGGATCTCTCTGGGGCCAACGTCCTGACTTTC
V: TRBV6-5; J: TRBJ1-1; D: -; length: 15; size: -; CDR3: CASSYLPGGSGEAFF; DNA: TGTGCCAGCAGTTACCTGCCGGGTGGATCCGGTGAAGCTTTCTTT
V: TRBV6-1; J: TRBJ2-7; D: TRBD2; length: 13; size: -; CDR3: CASATSAIYEQYF; DNA: TGTGCCAGCGCCACTAGCGCCATATACGAGCAGTACTTC
V: TRBV7-2; J: TRBJ1-5; D: TRBD1; length: 13; size: once; CDR3: CASSSDRGQPQHF; DNA: TGTGCCAGCAGTTCGGACAGGGGTCAGCCCCAGCATTTT
V: TRBV6-2/TRBV6-3; J: TRBJ1-5; D: TRBD1; length: 15; size: -; CDR3: CASSLDRGINQPQHF; DNA: TGTGCCAGCAGCCTCGACAGGGGAATAAATCAGCCCCAGCATTTT
V: TRBV7-3; J: TRBJ2-2; D: -; length: 14; size: -; CDR3: CASSTHRDTGELFF; DNA: TGTGCCAGCAGCACACACAGGGACACCGGGGAGCTGTTTTTT
V: TRBV2; J: TRBJ2-4; D: TRBD1; length: 15; size: -; CDR3: CASSPGGLAKNIQYF; DNA: TGTGCCAGCAGTCCAGGGGGCTTGGCCAAAAACATTCAGTACTTC
V: TRBV15; J: TRBJ2-1; D: -; length: 17; size: -; CDR3: CATSRYSGTTASNEQFF; DNA: TGTGCCACCAGTAGATATTCCGGGACAACCGCTTCCAATGAGCAGTTCTTC
V: TRBV6-6; J: TRBJ2-5; D: TRBD1; length: 14; size: -; CDR3: CASSSTGVVGTQYF; DNA: TGTGCCAGCAGTTCGACAGGGGTAGTAGGGACCCAGTACTTC
V: TRBV6-5; J: TRBJ1-5; D: -; length: 13; size: -; CDR3: CASSYSRGQPQHF; DNA: TGTGCCAGCAGTTACTCTCGAGGTCAGCCCCAGCATTTT